The T cell receptor beta chain described here comes from a study of cytomegalovirus exposure and HLA in healthy donors. Overall study findings and caveats: As a later analysis revealed, most CMV-associated TCR beta chains appeared HLA-restricted. The study dropped some indistinguishable V segments, TRBV6-2 and TRBV6-3 among them.

On this clone itself: As yet, its antigen is unknown.

Germline V gene lookup returns CDR1 MNHEY and CDR2 SVGAGI. Trimming removed 2 bases at V and 8 bases at J, with 6 bases between. The CDR3 consists of 12 residues. The study ran its PCR with 60 Vbeta and 13 Jbeta primers. This table comes from immunoSEQ multiplex PCR, and its TCRdb copy is limited to in-frame clones, with some not included. The data contain just over 150,000 clones, 75% to 85% of them singletons. The TCR sequence derives from a man aged 45-65 years in good health and CMV-seropositive. The V and J genes are TRBV6-5 and TRBJ2-2; D possibly corresponds to TRBD2 (5 bases). Input material: PBMCs. CDR3 coding DNA: TGTGCCAGCAGTTACCCGGGAGGGGAGCTGTTTTTT. Its protein product is CASSYPGGELFF.